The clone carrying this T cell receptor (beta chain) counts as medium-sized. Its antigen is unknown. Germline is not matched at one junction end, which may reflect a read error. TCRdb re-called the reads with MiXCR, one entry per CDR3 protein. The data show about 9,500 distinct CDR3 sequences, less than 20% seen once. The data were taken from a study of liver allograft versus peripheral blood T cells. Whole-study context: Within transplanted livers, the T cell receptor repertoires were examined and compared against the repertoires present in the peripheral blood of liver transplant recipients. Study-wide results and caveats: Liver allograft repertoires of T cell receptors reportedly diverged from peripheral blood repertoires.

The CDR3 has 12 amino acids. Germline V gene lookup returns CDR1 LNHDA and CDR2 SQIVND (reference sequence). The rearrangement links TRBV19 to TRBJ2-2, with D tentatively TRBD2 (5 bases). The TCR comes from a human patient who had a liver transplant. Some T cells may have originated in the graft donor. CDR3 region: CAFYPLKWELFF. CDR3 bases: TGTGCCTTTTACCCCCTGAAGTGGGAGTTGTTTTTT. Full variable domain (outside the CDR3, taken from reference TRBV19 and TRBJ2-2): DGGITQSPKYLFRKEGQNVTLSCEQNLNHDAMYWYRQDPGQGLRLIYYSQIVNDFQKGDIAEGYSVSREKKESFPLTVTSAQKNPTAFYLCAFYPLKWELFFGEGSRLTVL.